This TCR beta chain stems from a study of blood T cell repertoires in COVID-19. Clinical history as reported by participants underpinned cohort assignment. The germline V gene encodes CDR1 MDHEN and CDR2 SYDVKM. Trimming removed 3 bases at V and 2 bases at J, with 8 bases between. This CDR3 comprises 15 residues. This clone was counted only a few times. Assay: immunoSEQ multiplex PCR; the TCRdb copy retains only in-frame clones and omits some. Among just over 350,000 clones listed, more than 85% were seen once. The sequencing input was PBMCs or T cells enriched from blood (not recorded which). This TCR was recovered from a woman in her 30s who had recovered from COVID-19. The chain carries TRBV28 and TRBJ2-6; D is undetermined. The CDR3 is CASSFGRTGANVLTF. DNA for the CDR3: TGTGCCAGCAGTTTTGGCAGGACTGGGGCCAACGTCCTGACTTTC.